The 28 T cell receptor beta chains below all came from one sample that was sequenced in a study of T cells in Graves' hyperthyroidism and ophthalmopathy (dated by TCRdb to about 2019). Library prep was done by multiplex PCR. The reads were generated on an Illumina HiSeq 2000. Amplification of TCR beta CDR3 regions was carried out from RNA transcripts. For the first round of RT-PCR on the TCR CDR3, the HTBI primer set was used together with the Qiagen OneStep RT-PCR kit. Through fastp at Q25 and MiXCR, TCRdb rebuilt clones from the public reads, retaining in-frame beta chains. All rows with the same CDR3 protein become a single entry with the most common DNA and genes. This sample comprises more than 500,000 distinct CDR3 sequences, 14% to 15% of them detected only once. Approximately 4.3% of the sample rests with the top ten. The specimen was blood. The source is a woman aged 40 to 55 with Graves' ophthalmopathy.

This clonotype was seen many times. The CDR3 DNA reads as TGTGCCAGCGAAGAGCGATTAACTGTTCCCGGGGAGCTGTTTTTT. Its translation is CASEERLTVPGELFF. The gene calls are TRBV6-2 or TRBV6-3 and TRBJ2-2; D gene uncertain. The CDR3 covers 15 residues. Germline-derived CDR1 and CDR2 are MNHEY and SVGEGT. V lost 8 bases and J 6 bases, leaving 19 bases between the germline ends.

In DNA, the CDR3 is TGCGCCAGCAGGCGGGAGGGCCGGGATACGCAGTATTTT. Amino acid sequence: CASRREGRDTQYF. This rearrangement joins TRBV5-1 to TRBJ2-3; TRBD2 aligns across 9 bases. The CDR3 is 13 amino acids. Losses at the gene ends were 5 bases for V and 6 bases for J; bases not matched to a gene: 4. Germline lookup yields CDR1 SGHRS and CDR2 YFSETQ.

DNA of the CDR3: TGTGCCATCAGTGAGGGGAGCGGCTACACCTTC. This gives the protein CAISEGSGYTF. The gene calls are TRBV10-3 and TRBJ1-2; no firm D call. V was clipped by 2 bases and J by 8 bases, with 6 bases between them. Germline CDR1 ENHRY, CDR2 SYGVKD. The CDR3 extends over 11 amino acids.

This clonotype was seen repeatedly, ten times or more. The gene calls are TRBV10-2 and TRBJ1-6; D possibly corresponds to TRBD1 (5 bases). The CDR3 runs 16 residues. V dropped 6 bases and J dropped 4 bases, with 16 bases sitting between them. Germline CDR1 is WSHSY and CDR2 is SAAADI. The CDR3 spells CASRYGTTGYNSPLHF. CDR3 sequence (DNA): TGCGCCAGCAGATATGGGACGACCGGGTATAATTCACCCCTCCACTTT.

This clonotype was seen many times. The V and J genes are TRBV30 and TRBJ1-1; D is possibly TRBD1 (5 bases). CDR3 length: 13 residues. The germline V gene has CDR1 GTSNPN and CDR2 SVGIG (reference sequence). V dropped 4 bases and J dropped 1 base, with 10 bases sitting between them. This CDR3 is CAWTGTSNTEAFF. CDR3 bases: TGTGCCTGGACCGGGACCTCGAACACTGAAGCTTTCTTT. The variable domain in full, completed from reference TRBV30 and TRBJ1-1, reads SQTIHQWPATLVQPVGSPLSLECTVEGTSNPNLYWYRQAAGRGLQLLFYSVGIGQISSEVPQNLSASRPQDRQFILSSKKLLLSDSGFYLCAWTGTSNTEAFFGQGTRLTVV.

The gene calls are TRBV5-1 and TRBJ2-7; TRBD2 matches 9 bases. This CDR3 region has 16 residues. J lost 6 bases, V lost 4 bases, and 14 bases had no gene match. Germline V gene sequence: CDR1 SGHRS, CDR2 YFSETQ. The chain's CDR3 is CASSLAGPGGGGEQYF. The CDR3 bases are TGCGCCAGCAGCCTAGCGGGACCTGGAGGAGGAGGCGAGCAGTACTTC.

The chain links TRBV12-3 or TRBV12-4 to TRBJ1-2, with 8 bases fitting TRBD1. The ends lost 5 bases at V and 8 bases at J; junction bases unmatched: 10. The CDR3 spans 14 residues. The CDR3 DNA follows: TGTGCCAGCAGTGCGTACTCAGGGGGCTCCGGCTACACCTTC. Its translation: CASSAYSGGSGYTF.

This clonotype was detected many times. J is TRBJ1-1 and V is TRBV19; D unresolved. Per germline, CDR1 LNHDA and CDR2 SQIVND (reference sequence). Trimming removed 3 bases at V and 1 base at J, with 6 bases between. The length of the CDR3 is 13 residues. Written as DNA, the CDR3 is TGTGCCAGTAGTATTGAAAGGAACACTGAAGCTTTCTTT. This translates into CASSIERNTEAFF.

The V and J genes are TRBV20-1 and TRBJ2-5; TRBD2 matches at 11 bases. The CDR3 has 15 residues. The V gene end was trimmed by 6 bases and the J gene end by 5 bases; junction bases not matched to a gene: 11. The germline gives CDR1 DFQATT, CDR2 SNEGSKA (reference sequence). In nucleotides, the CDR3 is TGCAGTGCCGCGCATCTAGCGGGGGGCGTGGAGACCCAGTACTTC. Amino acids: CSAAHLAGGVETQYF.

This clonotype was counted ten times or more. V and J are TRBV29-1 and TRBJ2-7; no clear D. The V end was cut by 4 bases, the J end by 3 bases, with 10 bases between. CDR1 is SQVTM, CDR2 ANQGSEA, per germline. The CDR3 spans 12 residues. The CDR3 is CSVGPNGYEQYF. CDR3 coding DNA: TGCAGCGTTGGACCAAATGGCTACGAGCAGTACTTC.

The table lists this clonotype with many counts. V is TRBV29-1 and J is TRBJ1-2; 9 bases match TRBD1. With V trimmed by 7 bases and J by 7 bases, 7 bases remained unmatched. The CDR3 spans 12 residues. CDR1 and CDR2 from the germline V gene are SQVTM and ANQGSEA. The CDR3 DNA reads TGCAGCGGCCGGGACAGGGTTGGTGGCTACACCTTC. Its translation: CSGRDRVGGYTF.

The V and J genes are TRBV28 and TRBJ1-5; D might be TRBD1 (6 bases). CDR3 length: 15 amino acids. Germline V gene data show CDR1 as MDHEN and CDR2 as SYDVKM. Trimming cost V 5 bases and J 7 bases, with 18 bases left between them. The CDR3 loop is CASSQNGVGGQPQHF. Here the CDR3 DNA reads TGTGCCAGCAGTCAAAACGGAGTAGGGGGGCAGCCCCAGCATTTT.

This clonotype has ten or more counts. The J gene is TRBJ1-2, the V gene TRBV27; D is unclear. V was shortened by 5 bases and J by 4 bases, with 11 bases between the two germline ends. This CDR3 is built from 13 residues. Germline CDR1 is MNHEY and CDR2 is SMNVEV (reference sequence). The CDR3, as DNA: TGTGCCAGCAGTCGCGGTAATAGCTATGGCTACACCTTC. Encoded protein: CASSRGNSYGYTF.

The chain employs TRBV2 and TRBJ1-1; 7 bases map to TRBD1. The ends lost 8 bases at V and 0 bases at J; junction bases unmatched: 6. The V gene's germline CDR1 is SNHLY and CDR2 FYNNEI. The CDR3 consists of 14 residues. CDR3 sequence: CASRWTGMNTEAFF. CDR3 nucleotides: TGTGCCAGCCGATGGACAGGAATGAACACTGAAGCTTTCTTT.

For this clonotype: It may be a read error: a sequence one base away is much more abundant. The chain employs TRBV4-3 and TRBJ2-7; TRBD1 agrees at 8 bases. With 8 bases clipped from V and 5 bases from J, the junction kept 14 bases outside the gene matches. CDR3 length: 15 residues. The V gene's germline CDR1 is LGHNA and CDR2 YSLEER. The CDR3 bases are TGCGCCAGCGGCCCTAGCCCGACAGGGGAGGACGAGCAGTACTTC. It encodes CASGPSPTGEDEQYF.

In this sample, this clonotype turned up a few times. The chain links TRBV11-3 to TRBJ1-1; D unresolved. The CDR3 covers 15 residues. The V gene's germline CDR1 is SGHNT and CDR2 YENEEA. V was shortened by 5 bases and J by 3 bases, with 16 bases between the two germline ends. Here the CDR3 DNA reads TGTGCCAGCAGCCATTCAGGAGATTGGTACACTGAAGCTTTCTTT. Its protein is CASSHSGDWYTEAFF.

The chain has TRBV7-8 and TRBJ2-7; D might be TRBD1 (5 bases). This CDR3 spans 16 amino acids. The germline V and J ends were trimmed by 0 bases and 4 bases, with 16 bases remaining between them. Germline V gives CDR1 SGHVS, CDR2 FQNEAQ. The CDR3 DNA is TGTGCCAGCAGCTTAGCGGGCGGCGCGGCAGGGTACGAGCAGTACTTC. Protein product: CASSLAGGAAGYEQYF.

This clonotype was detected many times. The chain joins TRBV19 to TRBJ2-2; 8 bases are a match to TRBD1. V shed 9 bases, J shed 4 bases, and the junction held 7 bases outside the gene matches. The CDR3 is 14 amino acids. Looked up from germline, CDR1 is LNHDA and CDR2 is SQIVND (reference sequence). The CDR3 sequence: CASLQGAGTGELFF. The CDR3 nucleotides are TGTGCCAGCCTCCAGGGGGCGGGCACCGGGGAGCTGTTTTTT.

This clonotype has more than one count but fewer than ten. V usage is TRBV11-1 and J usage is TRBJ2-6, with TRBD1 identical over 7 bases. The CDR3 sequence is 17 residues long. V trimming: 1 base; J trimming: 1 base; junction bases outside the gene matches: 4. Germline V CDR1 and CDR2: SGHAT, FQDESV (reference sequence). In nucleotides, the CDR3 is TGTGCCAGCAGCTTAGGTGGGACAGAGTCTGGGGCCAACGTCCTGACTTTC. Translation gives CASSLGGTESGANVLTF.

This clonotype has at least ten counts. The chain employs TRBV12-3 or TRBV12-4 and TRBJ2-7; perhaps TRBD2 as D (6 bases). V was shortened by 3 bases and J by 6 bases, with 12 bases between the two germline ends. The CDR3 contains 13 residues. CDR3 DNA: TGTGCCAGCAGTTTCCACGGGAGTGCCGAGCAGTACTTC. Its translation is CASSFHGSAEQYF.

The table lists this clonotype with many counts. The rearrangement joins TRBV20-1 to TRBJ1-2; TRBD1 might be the D (5 bases). In germline, CDR1 is DFQATT, CDR2 SNEGSKA (reference sequence). This CDR3 is built from 11 residues. Trimming cost V 5 bases and J 5 bases, with 9 bases left between them. CDR3 sequence (DNA): TGCAGTGCTGGTGGGGGGTATGGCTACACCTTC. Translation: CSAGGGYGYTF.

The chain combines TRBV9 with TRBJ2-7, with TRBD2 as a possible D gene (6 bases). The CDR3 is 15 residues long. The germline CDR1 and CDR2 sequences are SGDLS and YYNGEE. V shed 0 bases and J shed 2 bases, with 12 bases lying between them. For the CDR3, the DNA is TGTGCCAGCAGCGTAGTCCCTAGCGTTACCTACGAGCAGTACTTC. This sequence encodes CASSVVPSVTYEQYF.

This clonotype was seen ten or more times. The CDR3 loop reads CATSREEGGSETQYF. CDR3 DNA sequence: TGTGCCACCAGCAGAGAAGAGGGCGGGAGTGAGACCCAGTACTTC. The rearrangement links TRBV15 to TRBJ2-5; 7 nucleotides agree with TRBD2. J lost 5 bases, V lost 0 bases, and 6 bases had no gene match. Germline-derived CDR1 and CDR2 are LNHNV and YYDKDF (reference sequence). This CDR3 has 15 residues.

There are a few counts of this clonotype. The chain joins TRBV6-1 to TRBJ2-3, with 9 positions matching TRBD1. Trimming cost V 7 bases and J 1 base; bases outside gene matches: 9. CDR3 length: 16 amino acids. CDR1 MNHNS and CDR2 SASEGT come from the germline V gene. CDR3 residues: CASTYTGGAGTDTQYF. CDR3 DNA: TGTGCCAGCACCTATACAGGGGGCGCGGGCACAGATACGCAGTATTTT.

This clonotype was observed many times. V gene TRBV9 combines with J gene TRBJ2-5, with D maybe TRBD1 (5 bases). This CDR3 is 16 amino acids long. CDR1 SGDLS and CDR2 YYNGEE come from the germline V gene. V was trimmed by 0 bases and J by 2 bases, leaving 14 bases between them. The DNA of the CDR3 is TGTGCCAGCAGCGTAGCTTTTGAGACAGCACAAGAGACCCAGTACTTC. Its protein product is CASSVAFETAQETQYF.

This clonotype was seen repeatedly, ten times or more. This rearrangement joins TRBV27 to TRBJ1-2, with D perhaps TRBD1 (5 bases). With 7 bases removed from V and 1 base from J, the gap between germline ends came to 19 bases. Germline V lookup: CDR1 MNHEY, CDR2 SMNVEV (reference sequence). The CDR3 has 16 amino acids. CDR3 sequence reads: CASTNHRDSFNYGYTF. The CDR3 DNA sequence: TGTGCCAGCACTAACCACCGGGACTCATTTAACTATGGCTACACCTTC.

The chain combines TRBV29-1 with TRBJ1-2; 12 bases agree with TRBD1. V lost 4 bases, J lost 5 bases, and 8 bases stayed unmatched. This CDR3 contains 15 residues. CDR1 SQVTM and CDR2 ANQGSEA come from the germline V gene. The DNA of the CDR3 is TGCAGCGTTGGTGGGACAGGGGGCAAGAGATATGGCTACACCTTC. It yields the protein CSVGGTGGKRYGYTF.

The chain links TRBV7-9 to TRBJ2-5; TRBD2 aligns across 7 bases. The CDR3 totals 14 residues. Germline trimming cut 7 bases from V and 6 bases from J; bases unmatched to any gene: 11. Germline V CDR1 and CDR2: SEHNR, FQNEAQ (reference sequence). The CDR3 reads CASINSRGRKTQYF. CDR3 bases: TGTGCCAGCATCAACTCTCGCGGGAGAAAGACCCAGTACTTC.